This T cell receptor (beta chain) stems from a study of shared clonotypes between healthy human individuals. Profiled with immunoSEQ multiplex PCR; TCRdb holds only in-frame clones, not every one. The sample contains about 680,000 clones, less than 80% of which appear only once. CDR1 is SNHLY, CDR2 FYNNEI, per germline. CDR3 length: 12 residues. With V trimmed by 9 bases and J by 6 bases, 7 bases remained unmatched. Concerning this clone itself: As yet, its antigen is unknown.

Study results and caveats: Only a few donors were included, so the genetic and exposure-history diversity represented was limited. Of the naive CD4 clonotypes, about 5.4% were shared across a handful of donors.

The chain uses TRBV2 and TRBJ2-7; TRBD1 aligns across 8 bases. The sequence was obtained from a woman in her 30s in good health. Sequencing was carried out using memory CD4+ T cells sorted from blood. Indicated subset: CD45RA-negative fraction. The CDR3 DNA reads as TGTGCCAGTGGAGGACAGGGCCTCGAGCAGTACTTC. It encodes CASGGQGLEQYF.